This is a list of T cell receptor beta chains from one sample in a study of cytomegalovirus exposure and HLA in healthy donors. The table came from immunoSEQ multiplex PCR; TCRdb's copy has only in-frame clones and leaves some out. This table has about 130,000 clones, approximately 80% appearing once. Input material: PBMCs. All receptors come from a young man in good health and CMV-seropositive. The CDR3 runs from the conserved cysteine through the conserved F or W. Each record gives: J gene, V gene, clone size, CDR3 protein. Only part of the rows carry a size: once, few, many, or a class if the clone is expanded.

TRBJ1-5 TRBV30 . CAWSGLGGQPQHF
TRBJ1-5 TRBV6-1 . CASSVGTTSNQPQHF
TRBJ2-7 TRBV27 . CASSLTGGREQYF
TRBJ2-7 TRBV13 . CASSYGQGNEQYF
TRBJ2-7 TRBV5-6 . CASSLAGDVREQYF
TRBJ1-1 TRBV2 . CASSDRGLFTEAFF
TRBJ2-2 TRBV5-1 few CASSLIQTNTGELFF
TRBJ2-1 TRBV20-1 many CSAGGAEQFF
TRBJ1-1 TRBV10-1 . CASSESLGAPEAFF
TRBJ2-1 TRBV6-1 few CASSELPSGDYNEQFF
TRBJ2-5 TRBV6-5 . CASRRREETQYF
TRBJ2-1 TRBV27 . CASSSRGGSYNEQFF
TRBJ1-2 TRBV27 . CASSSSTPDRGALYGYTF
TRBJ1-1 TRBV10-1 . CGGTLNTEAFF
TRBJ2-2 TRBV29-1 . CSVGRGNTGELFF
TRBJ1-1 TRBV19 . CASSIAGGPRAFF
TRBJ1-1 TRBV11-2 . CASSLYYTEAFF
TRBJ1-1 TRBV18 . CASSPSGLNTEAFF
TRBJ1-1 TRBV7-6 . CASSSQGLNTEAFF
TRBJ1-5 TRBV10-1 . CASSESRGNQPQHF
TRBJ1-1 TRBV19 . CASSIRTENTEAFF
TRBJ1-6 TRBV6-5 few CASRTVWDNSPLHF
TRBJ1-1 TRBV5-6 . CASSGRVPEAFF
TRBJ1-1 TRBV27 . CASSLGVGGTEAFF
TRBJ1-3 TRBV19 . CASSSRRLGGNTIYF
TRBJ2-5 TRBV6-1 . CASSPAGDNWETQYF
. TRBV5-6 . CASSLGQGMAYEQYF
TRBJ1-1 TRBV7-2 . CASSLPVRQTAFF
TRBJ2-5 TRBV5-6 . CASSLSGGGPSGETQYF
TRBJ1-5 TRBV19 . CASLDRGNQPQHF
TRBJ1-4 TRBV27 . CASRPGTGETNEKLFF
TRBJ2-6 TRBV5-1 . CASRDTGANVLTF
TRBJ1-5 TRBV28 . CASREGQGTAQPQHF
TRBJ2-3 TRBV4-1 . CASSQDPGERGTQYF
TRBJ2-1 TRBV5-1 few CASSLVGLNYNEQFF
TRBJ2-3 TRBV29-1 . CSAAIHTQYF
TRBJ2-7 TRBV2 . CASRAGSIPVEQYF
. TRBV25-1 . CASSGTGSLLDEQYF
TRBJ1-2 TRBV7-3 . CASSLRAGDSGYTF
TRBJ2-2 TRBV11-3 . CASSPPSGELFF